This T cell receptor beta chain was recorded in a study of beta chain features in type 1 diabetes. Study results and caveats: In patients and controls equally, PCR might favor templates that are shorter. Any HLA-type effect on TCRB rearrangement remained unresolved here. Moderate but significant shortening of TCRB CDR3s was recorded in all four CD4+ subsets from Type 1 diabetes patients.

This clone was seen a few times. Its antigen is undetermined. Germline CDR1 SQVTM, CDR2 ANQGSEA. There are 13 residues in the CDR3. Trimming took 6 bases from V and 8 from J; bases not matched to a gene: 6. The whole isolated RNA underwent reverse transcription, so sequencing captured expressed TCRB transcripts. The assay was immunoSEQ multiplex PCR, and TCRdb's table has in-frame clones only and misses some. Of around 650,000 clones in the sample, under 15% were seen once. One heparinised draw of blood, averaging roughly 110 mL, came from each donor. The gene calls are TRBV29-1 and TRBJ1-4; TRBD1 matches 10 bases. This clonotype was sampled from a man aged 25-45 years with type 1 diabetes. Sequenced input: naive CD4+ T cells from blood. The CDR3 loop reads CSVAGQGTEKLFF. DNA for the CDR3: TGCAGCGTCGCGGGACAGGGGACGGAAAAACTGTTTTTT.